This TCR beta chain stems from a study of metastatic and nonmetastatic thyroid tumors. About the research overall: For malignant and benign thyroid patients, tumor or nodule tissue and blood were the sources whose repertoires were compared. Regarding the study as a whole: Benign nodules reportedly had significantly lower TCR beta diversity than malignant thyroid tumors in blood and tumor.

Each patient went into thyroid surgery without having received any treatment. As concerns this clone: The antigen is undetermined.

V lost 4 bases and J lost 3; bases outside the gene matches: 5. The CDR3 contains 16 residues. Per the authors' pipeline: What underpinned the distant-metastasis classifier for papillary thyroid cancer was the set of CDR3 differences across clinicopathological groups. With MiXCR, TCRdb reprocessed the PCR reads. TCRdb's processing, not the authors', yielded these V and J calls. Here the sample spans 39,000 or so clones, approximately 20% being singletons. The source of this sequence is a female donor with papillary thyroid cancer or a benign thyroid nodule (not recorded which). Some clones in this sample may be carry-over from other donors' samples. Material: blood. This chain joins TRBV12-3 or TRBV12-4 and TRBJ2-6; the match to TRBD1 covers 8 bases. CDR3 amino acids: CASSWDRQGGANVLTF. CDR3 DNA sequence: TGTGCCAGCAGTTGGGACAGGCAAGGTGGGGCCAACGTCCTGACTTTC.